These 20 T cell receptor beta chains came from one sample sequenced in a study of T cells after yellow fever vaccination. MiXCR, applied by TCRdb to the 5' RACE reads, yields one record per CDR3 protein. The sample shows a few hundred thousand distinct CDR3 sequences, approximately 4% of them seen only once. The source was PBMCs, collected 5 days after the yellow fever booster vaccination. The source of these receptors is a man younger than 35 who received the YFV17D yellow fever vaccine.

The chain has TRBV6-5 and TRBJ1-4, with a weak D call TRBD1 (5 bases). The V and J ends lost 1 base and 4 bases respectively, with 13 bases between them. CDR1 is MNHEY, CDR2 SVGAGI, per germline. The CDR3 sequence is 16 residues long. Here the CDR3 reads CASSYLRGNNNEKLFF. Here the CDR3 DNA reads TGTGCCAGCAGTTACTTGAGGGGTAATAATAATGAAAAACTGTTTTTT.

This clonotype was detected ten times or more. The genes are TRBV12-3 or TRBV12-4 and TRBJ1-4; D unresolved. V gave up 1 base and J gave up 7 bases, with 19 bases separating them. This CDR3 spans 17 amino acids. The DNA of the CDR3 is TGTGCCAGCAGTTTAGGCCCATTGTCAGGATTGTCTGAAAAACTGTTTTTT. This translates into CASSLGPLSGLSEKLFF.

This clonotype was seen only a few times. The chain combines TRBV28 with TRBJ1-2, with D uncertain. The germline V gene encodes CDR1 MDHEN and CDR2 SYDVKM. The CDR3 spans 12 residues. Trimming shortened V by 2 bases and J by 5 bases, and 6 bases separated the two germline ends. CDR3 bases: TGTGCCAGCAGTTTAATCCAGTATGGCTACACCTTC. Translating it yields CASSLIQYGYTF.

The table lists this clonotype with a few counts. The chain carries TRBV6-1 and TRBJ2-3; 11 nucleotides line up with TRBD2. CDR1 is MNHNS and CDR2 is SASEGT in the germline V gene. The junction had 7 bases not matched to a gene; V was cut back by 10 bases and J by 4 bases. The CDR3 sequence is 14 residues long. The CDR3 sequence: CATHSGGDADTQYF. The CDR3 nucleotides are TGTGCCACTCATAGCGGGGGGGATGCAGATACGCAGTATTTT.

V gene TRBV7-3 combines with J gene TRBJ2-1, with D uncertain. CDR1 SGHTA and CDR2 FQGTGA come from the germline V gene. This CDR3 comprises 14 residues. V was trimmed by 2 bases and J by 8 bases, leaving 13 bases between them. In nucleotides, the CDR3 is TGTGCCAGCAGCTTAGGTGTCAGGCTGGATGAGCAGTTCTTC. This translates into CASSLGVRLDEQFF.

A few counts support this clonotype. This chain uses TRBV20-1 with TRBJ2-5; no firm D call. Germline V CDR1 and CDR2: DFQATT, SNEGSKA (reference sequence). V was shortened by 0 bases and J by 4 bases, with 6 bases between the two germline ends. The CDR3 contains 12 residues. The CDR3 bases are TGCAGTGCTAGAGATCGGCCAGAGACCCAGTACTTC. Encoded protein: CSARDRPETQYF.

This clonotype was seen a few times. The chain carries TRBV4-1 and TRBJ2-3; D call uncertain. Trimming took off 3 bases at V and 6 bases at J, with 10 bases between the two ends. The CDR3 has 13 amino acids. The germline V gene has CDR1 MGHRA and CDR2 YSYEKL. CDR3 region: CASSHEKLDTQYF. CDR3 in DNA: TGCGCCAGCAGCCATGAAAAGTTGGATACGCAGTATTTT.

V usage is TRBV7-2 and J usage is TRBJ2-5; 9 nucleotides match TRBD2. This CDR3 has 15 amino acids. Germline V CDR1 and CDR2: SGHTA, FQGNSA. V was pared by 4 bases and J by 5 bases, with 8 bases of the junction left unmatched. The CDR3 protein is CASSSAGLASETQYF. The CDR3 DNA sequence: TGTGCCAGCAGCTCCGCGGGACTAGCATCGGAGACCCAGTACTTC.

Here the CDR3 reads CASSPLLANQPQHF. The CDR3 DNA sequence: TGTGCCAGCAGTCCCCTTCTGGCGAATCAGCCCCAGCATTTT. The chain employs TRBV12-3 or TRBV12-4 and TRBJ1-5; D unclear. V gave up 5 bases and J gave up 4 bases, with 12 bases separating them. This CDR3 contains 14 residues.

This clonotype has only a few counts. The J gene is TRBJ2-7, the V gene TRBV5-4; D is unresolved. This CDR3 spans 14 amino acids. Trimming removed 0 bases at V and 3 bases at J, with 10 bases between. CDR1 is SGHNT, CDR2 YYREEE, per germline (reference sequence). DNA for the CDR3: TGTGCCAGCAGCTTGGACATTCCCCGCTACGAGCAGTACTTC. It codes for CASSLDIPRYEQYF.

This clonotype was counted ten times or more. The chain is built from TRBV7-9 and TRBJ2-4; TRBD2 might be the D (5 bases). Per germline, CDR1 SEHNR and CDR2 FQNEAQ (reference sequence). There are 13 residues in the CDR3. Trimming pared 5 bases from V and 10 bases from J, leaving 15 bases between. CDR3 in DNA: TGTGCCAGCAGCGCCTCCCCTCGGGGAATTCAGTACTTC. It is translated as CASSASPRGIQYF. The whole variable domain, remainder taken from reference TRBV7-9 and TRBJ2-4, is DTGVSQNPRHKITKRGQNVTFRCDPISEHNRLYWYRQTLGQGPEFLTYFQNEAQLEKSRLLSDRFSAERPKGSFSTLEIQRTEQGDSAMYLCASSASPRGIQYFGAGTRLSVL.

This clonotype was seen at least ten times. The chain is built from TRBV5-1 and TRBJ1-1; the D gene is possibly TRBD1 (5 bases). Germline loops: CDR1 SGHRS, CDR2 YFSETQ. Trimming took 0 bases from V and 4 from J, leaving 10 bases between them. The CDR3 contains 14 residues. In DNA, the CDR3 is TGCGCCAGCAGCTTGGTGCCCGGGGGCACTGAAGCTTTCTTT. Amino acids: CASSLVPGGTEAFF.

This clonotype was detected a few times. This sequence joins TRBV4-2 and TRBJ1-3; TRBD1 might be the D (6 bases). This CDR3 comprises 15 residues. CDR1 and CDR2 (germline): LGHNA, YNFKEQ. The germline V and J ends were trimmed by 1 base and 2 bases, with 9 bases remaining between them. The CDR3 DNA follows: TGTGCCAGCAGCCAAGGCAGGGGCCCTGGAAACACCATATATTTT. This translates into CASSQGRGPGNTIYF.

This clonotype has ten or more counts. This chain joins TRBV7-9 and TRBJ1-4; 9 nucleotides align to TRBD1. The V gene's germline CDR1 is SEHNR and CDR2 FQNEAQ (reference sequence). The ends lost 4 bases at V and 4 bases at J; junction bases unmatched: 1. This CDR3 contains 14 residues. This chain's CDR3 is CASSSGQGNEKLFF. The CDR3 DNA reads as TGTGCCAGCAGCTCGGGACAGGGTAATGAAAAACTGTTTTTT. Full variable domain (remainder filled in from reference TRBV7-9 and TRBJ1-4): DTGVSQNPRHKITKRGQNVTFRCDPISEHNRLYWYRQTLGQGPEFLTYFQNEAQLEKSRLLSDRFSAERPKGSFSTLEIQRTEQGDSAMYLCASSSGQGNEKLFFGSGTQLSVL.

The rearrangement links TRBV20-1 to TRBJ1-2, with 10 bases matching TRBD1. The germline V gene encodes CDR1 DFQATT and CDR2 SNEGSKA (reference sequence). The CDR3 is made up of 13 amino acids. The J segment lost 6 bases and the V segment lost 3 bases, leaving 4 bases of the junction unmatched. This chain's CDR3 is CSARKTGGHGYTF. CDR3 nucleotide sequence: TGCAGTGCTAGGAAGACAGGGGGCCATGGCTACACCTTC.

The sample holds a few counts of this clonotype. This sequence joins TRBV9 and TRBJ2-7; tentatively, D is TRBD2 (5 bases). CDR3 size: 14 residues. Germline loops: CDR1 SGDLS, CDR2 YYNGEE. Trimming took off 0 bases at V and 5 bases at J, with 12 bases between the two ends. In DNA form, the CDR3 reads TGTGCCAGCAGCGTAGCGGGAACGGGCCACGAGCAGTACTTC. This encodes CASSVAGTGHEQYF. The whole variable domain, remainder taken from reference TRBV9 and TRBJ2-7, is DSGVTQTPKHLITATGQRVTLRCSPRSGDLSVYWYQQSLDQGLQFLIQYYNGEERAKGNILERFSAQQFPDLHSELNLSSLELGDSALYFCASSVAGTGHEQYFGPGTRLTVT.

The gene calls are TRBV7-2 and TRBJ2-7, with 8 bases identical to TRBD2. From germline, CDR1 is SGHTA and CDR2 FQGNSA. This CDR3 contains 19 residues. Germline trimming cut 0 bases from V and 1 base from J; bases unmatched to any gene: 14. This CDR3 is CASSLAAATSGAGSYEQYF. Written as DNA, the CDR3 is TGTGCCAGCAGCTTAGCAGCCGCCACTAGCGGCGCCGGGTCCTACGAGCAGTACTTC.

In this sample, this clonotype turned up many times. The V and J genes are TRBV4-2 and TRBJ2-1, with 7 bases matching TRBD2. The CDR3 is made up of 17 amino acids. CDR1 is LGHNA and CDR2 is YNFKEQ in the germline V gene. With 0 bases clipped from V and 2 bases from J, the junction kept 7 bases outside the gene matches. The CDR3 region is CASSQDSGGGTYNEQFF. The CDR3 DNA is TGTGCCAGCAGCCAAGATTCGGGCGGGGGAACCTACAATGAGCAGTTCTTC.

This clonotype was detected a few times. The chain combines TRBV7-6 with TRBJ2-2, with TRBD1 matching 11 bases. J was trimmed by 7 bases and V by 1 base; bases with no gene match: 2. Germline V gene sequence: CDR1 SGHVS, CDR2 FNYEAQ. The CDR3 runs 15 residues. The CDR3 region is CASSLGTGGIGELFF. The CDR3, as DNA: TGTGCCAGCAGCTTAGGGACAGGGGGCATCGGGGAGCTGTTTTTT. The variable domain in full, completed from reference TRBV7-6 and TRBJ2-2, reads GAGVSQSPRYKVTKRGQDVALRCDPISGHVSLYWYRQALGQGPEFLTYFNYEAQQDKSGLPNDRFSAERPEGSISTLTIQRTEQRDSAMYRCASSLGTGGIGELFFGEGSRLTVL.

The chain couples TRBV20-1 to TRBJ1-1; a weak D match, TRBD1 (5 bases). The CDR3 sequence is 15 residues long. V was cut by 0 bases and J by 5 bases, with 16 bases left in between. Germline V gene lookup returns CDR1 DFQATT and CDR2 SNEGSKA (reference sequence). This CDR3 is CSARDWGGEETEAFF. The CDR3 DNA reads TGCAGTGCTAGAGATTGGGGCGGGGAAGAGACTGAAGCTTTCTTT.